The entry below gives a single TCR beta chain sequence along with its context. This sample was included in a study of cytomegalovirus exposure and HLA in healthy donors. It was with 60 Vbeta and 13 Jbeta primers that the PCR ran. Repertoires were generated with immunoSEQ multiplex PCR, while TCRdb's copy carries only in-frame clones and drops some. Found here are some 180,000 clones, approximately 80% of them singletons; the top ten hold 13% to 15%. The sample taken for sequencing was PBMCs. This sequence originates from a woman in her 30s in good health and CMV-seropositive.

CDR3 bases: TGTGCCAGCAGGCTACAGGGATGGGAGACCCAGTACTTC. This gives the protein CASRLQGWETQYF. This chain connects TRBV28 to TRBJ2-5; weak D call: TRBD1 (6 bases). V was shortened by 6 bases and J by 5 bases, with 13 bases between the two germline ends. This CDR3 has 13 residues. The germline CDR1 and CDR2 sequences are MDHEN and SYDVKM.